Listed here is a single T cell receptor (beta chain). Patients included in sequencing had previously demonstrated CD8+CD57+ cell expansion by flow cytometry. Sampling of blood occurred while the patients had still received no therapy. Genomic DNA provided the template from which TCR beta VDJ and CDR3 profiles were obtained. TCRdb processed the reads anew with MiXCR; each CDR3 protein has one entry. The sample includes about 180,000 distinct CDR3 sequences, roughly 50% of them seen just once. These data are taken from a study of CD8+CD57+ T cells in acquired aplastic anemia. Study details: DNA recovered from sorted CD4+ and CD8+ cells had a mean of 3.2 ug.

Trimming left V 0 bases short and J 4 bases short, with 13 bases between. The CDR3 extends over 15 amino acids. CDR1 is LGHNA, CDR2 YSLEER, per germline. The TCR originated in a human donor with aplastic anemia. Sequenced material: sorted CD4+, CD8+, or CD8+CD57+ T cells (not recorded which) from PBMCs. The J gene is TRBJ2-7, the V gene TRBV4-3; the D gene is possibly TRBD2 (6 bases). CDR3 sequence (DNA): TGCGCCAGCAGCCAAGATCGCGGGGACGGGTACGAGCAGTACTTC. Translated: CASSQDRGDGYEQYF.